The T cell receptor (beta chain) described here comes from a study of cytomegalovirus exposure and HLA in healthy donors. The CDR3 sequence is 14 residues long. The germline V and J ends were trimmed by 1 base and 10 bases, with 14 bases remaining between them. Germline V lookup: CDR1 SGHNT, CDR2 YYREEE (reference sequence). The study's findings and limits: The later analysis indicated that the majority of CMV-associated TCR beta chains appeared HLA-restricted.

Primers included in the PCR were 60 Vbeta and 13 Jbeta primers. TCRdb keeps only in-frame clones here, not all; method: immunoSEQ multiplex PCR. The sample lists approximately 130,000 clones, around 77% occurring once. As to this clone: Its antigen is unidentified.

Sequences were obtained from PBMCs. The sequence came from a man in his fifties in good health and CMV-seronegative. This chain uses TRBV5-4 with TRBJ2-2, with D hard to call. The CDR3 DNA follows: TGTGCCAGCAGCTTGATAACTAATAAAGTGGAGCTGTTTTTT. Amino acid sequence: CASSLITNKVELFF.